This TCR beta chain was sequenced in a study of human thymus T cells. This table comes from immunoSEQ multiplex PCR, and its TCRdb copy is limited to in-frame clones, with some not included. This repertoire shows 35,000 to 45,000 clones, about 93% found once; its top ten account for approximately 0.13%. This TCR was recovered from a boy less than two years old with a congenital heart defect but otherwise immunologically healthy. Input material: blood.

The CDR3 region is CASSFGGAQETQYF. Written as DNA, the CDR3 is TGTGCCAGCAGCTTCGGGGGGGCCCAAGAGACCCAGTACTTC. V gene TRBV7-9 combines with J gene TRBJ2-5; 8 nucleotides match TRBD2. V dropped 3 bases and J dropped 1; count of bases not matched to a gene: 1. The germline V gene has CDR1 SEHNR and CDR2 FQNEAQ (reference sequence). The CDR3 covers 14 residues.